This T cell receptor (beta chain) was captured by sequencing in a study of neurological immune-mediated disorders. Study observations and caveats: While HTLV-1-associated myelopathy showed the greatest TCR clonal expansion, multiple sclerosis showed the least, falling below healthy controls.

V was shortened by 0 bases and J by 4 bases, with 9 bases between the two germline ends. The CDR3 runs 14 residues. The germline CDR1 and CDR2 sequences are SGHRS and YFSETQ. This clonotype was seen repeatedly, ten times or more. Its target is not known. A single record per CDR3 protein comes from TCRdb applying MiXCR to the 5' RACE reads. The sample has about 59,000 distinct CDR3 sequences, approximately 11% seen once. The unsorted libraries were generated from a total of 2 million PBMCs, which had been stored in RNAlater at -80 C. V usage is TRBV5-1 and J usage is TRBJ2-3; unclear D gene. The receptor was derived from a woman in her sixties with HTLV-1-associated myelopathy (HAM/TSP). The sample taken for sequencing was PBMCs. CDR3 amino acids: CASSLDSWSDTQYF. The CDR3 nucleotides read TGCGCCAGCAGCTTGGATAGCTGGTCAGATACGCAGTATTTT.